Listed below are T cell receptor beta chains from one sample, sequenced in a study of graft-versus-host responses after intestinal transplantation. No antigen is known for these receptors. Sequencing used immunoSEQ multiplex PCR; TCRdb keeps in-frame clones, though not all of them. The sample carries 80,000 to 100,000 clones, 91% recorded once. Material: unstimulated CD4+ T cells sorted from spleen or lymph node cells, obtained before transplant. The receptors originated from a human donor who was the organ donor for an intestinal transplant. Both conserved end residues are trimmed from each CDR3. Clone size is given for some rows only: seen once, a few or many times, or a class if the clone is expanded.

>.|TRBV27|.
ASSSTGARKSEQY
>TRBJ2-7|TRBV13|once
ASSLRGRIEYEQY
>TRBJ1-4|TRBV28|few
ASSFPKMTGFLRSNEKLF
>TRBJ1-2|TRBV6-1|.
ASRNRQALNYGYT
>TRBJ1-6|TRBV27|.
ASSRTTGLYNSPLH
>TRBJ1-2|TRBV12-5|once
ASGLVRLRPSST
>TRBJ1-5|TRBV6-1|.
ASKLAPGWNQPQH
>TRBJ2-7|TRBV29-1|.
SGSGLMGEQY
>TRBJ2-4|TRBV19|once
ASRPRLAGGIGEAKNIQY
>TRBJ1-2|TRBV29-1|.
SVEAGGVYGYT
>.|TRBV19|.
ASSYDRQTYEQY